This T cell receptor beta chain was sequenced during a study of T-cell memory formation after mild COVID-19. Whole-study findings and limits: The study found contracting CD4+ clones mainly in CM and EM and contracting CD8+ clones in EMRA.

MiXCR, applied by TCRdb to the 5' RACE reads, yields one record per CDR3 protein. Of approximately 560,000 distinct CDR3 sequences listed, roughly 17% are singletons. This clonotype appeared a few times. Its antigen is undetermined. CDR1 is LNHDA, CDR2 SQIVND, per germline (reference sequence). The germline V and J ends were trimmed by 3 bases and 4 bases, with 15 bases remaining between them. This CDR3 is built from 15 residues. The TCR originated in an adult woman who had mild COVID-19 (a few samples of this study predate the infection). Cell type and time point are not known. Sequencing was carried out using PBMCs or a T cell subset sorted from them (not recorded which). The chain links TRBV19 to TRBJ2-5; D might be TRBD2 (5 bases). CDR3 DNA: TGTGCCAGTAGTATGTTCGAGGGCTTGAGAGAGACCCAGTACTTC. Protein product: CASSMFEGLRETQYF.